The 30 T cell receptor beta chains below were found in one sample sequenced in a study of cytomegalovirus exposure and HLA in healthy donors. This PCR relied on a set of 60 Vbeta primers and 13 Jbeta primers. Clones were sequenced by immunoSEQ multiplex PCR, and TCRdb holds only the in-frame ones, with some missing. The sample has about 150,000 clones, 85% seen once; the top ten hold 1%. What was sequenced was PBMCs. These receptors were obtained from a boy aged 2 to 10 in good health and CMV-seronegative.

This rearrangement joins TRBV6-5 to TRBJ2-3; TRBD2 is a possible D gene (5 bases). CDR1 and CDR2 (germline): MNHEY, SVGAGI. Trimming left V 4 bases short and J 3 bases short, with 5 bases between. The length of the CDR3 is 12 residues. The CDR3 nucleotides are TGTGCCAGCAGTTGGAGGACAGATACGCAGTATTTT. It specifies CASSWRTDTQYF.

The chain recombines TRBV14 with TRBJ2-2; weak D call: TRBD1 (6 bases). The germline gives CDR1 SGHDN, CDR2 FVKESK. The V end was cut by 4 bases, the J end by 5 bases, with 8 bases between. The CDR3 has 13 amino acids. CDR3 sequence: CASSLTGTGELFF. CDR3 nucleotides: TGTGCCAGCAGCCTTACAGGGACCGGGGAGCTGTTTTTT.

V usage is TRBV9 and J usage is TRBJ2-1, with 8 bases that match TRBD2. The CDR3 contains 15 residues. The V gene's germline CDR1 is SGDLS and CDR2 YYNGEE. The junction had 8 bases not matched to a gene; V was cut back by 4 bases and J by 5 bases. The CDR3, as DNA: TGTGCCAGCAGCACTCAAGCGGGAGCGGACAATGAGCAGTTCTTC. It codes for CASSTQAGADNEQFF.

The rearrangement uses TRBV10-3 and TRBJ2-5, with 11 bases fitting TRBD2. This CDR3 region has 15 residues. The germline V gene encodes CDR1 ENHRY and CDR2 SYGVKD. The junction had 5 bases not matched to a gene; V was cut back by 3 bases and J by 5 bases. CDR3 loop: CAISDSGRAGETQYF. The CDR3 DNA reads as TGTGCCATCAGTGATAGCGGGAGGGCCGGGGAGACCCAGTACTTC.

The chain links TRBV7-6 to TRBJ1-5, with D perhaps TRBD1 (6 bases). Germline loops: CDR1 SGHVS, CDR2 FNYEAQ. The CDR3 is 14 amino acids. The germline V and J ends were trimmed by 4 bases and 6 bases, with 13 bases remaining between them. CDR3 residues: CASSSQGPLQPQHF. In DNA, the CDR3 is TGTGCCAGCAGCTCACAGGGTCCCCTTCAGCCCCAGCATTTT.

The chain combines TRBV2 with TRBJ2-1, with 10 nucleotides matching TRBD2. CDR3 size: 20 residues. Trimming removed 4 bases from V and 6 bases from J; junction bases left unmatched: 21. The germline V gene has CDR1 SNHLY and CDR2 FYNNEI. CDR3 nucleotide sequence: TGTGCCAGCAGTGTACTCGATCTGGTTGGTAGCGGGGGGAGTCGCAATGAGCAGTTCTTC. This gives the protein CASSVLDLVGSGGSRNEQFF.

The CDR3 is CSVGTAPQETQYF. The CDR3 DNA reads as TGCAGCGTTGGGACTGCCCCACAAGAGACCCAGTACTTC. V is TRBV29-1 and J is TRBJ2-5; D is possibly TRBD2 (5 bases). This CDR3 comprises 13 residues. Germline V gives CDR1 SQVTM, CDR2 ANQGSEA. Trimming cost V 4 bases and J 2 bases, with 11 bases left between them.

The chain is built from TRBV19 and TRBJ2-1; D may be TRBD2 (5 bases). The CDR3 extends over 15 amino acids. The V gene's germline CDR1 is LNHDA and CDR2 SQIVND (reference sequence). Trimming stripped 5 bases from V and 0 bases from J, with 11 bases between. The CDR3 sequence is CASSPPAVSYNEQFF. CDR3 coding DNA: TGTGCCAGTAGTCCCCCAGCGGTCTCCTACAATGAGCAGTTCTTC.

This clone was observed once. The CDR3 nucleotides read TGCGCCAGCAGTGATGCTAGTACGGCGGATACGCAGTATTTT. The encoded protein is CASSDASTADTQYF. This chain links TRBV10-2 with TRBJ2-3; D gene ambiguous. This CDR3 has 14 amino acids. CDR1 and CDR2 from the germline V gene are WSHSY and SAAADI. V shed 3 bases and J shed 6 bases, with 13 bases lying between them.

This clone has just a few counts. V and J are TRBV2 and TRBJ1-1, with 8 positions matching TRBD1. Germline V gene data show CDR1 as SNHLY and CDR2 as FYNNEI. CDR3 length: 15 residues. Trimming took 6 bases from V and 5 from J; bases not matched to a gene: 11. The CDR3 sequence is CASRWAGGLGTEAFF. The DNA of the CDR3 is TGTGCCAGCAGGTGGGCAGGGGGCCTCGGGACTGAAGCTTTCTTT.

This clone was observed once. V and J are TRBV2 and TRBJ2-5; TRBD2 is a possible D gene (6 bases). CDR1 is SNHLY and CDR2 is FYNNEI in the germline V gene. Deletions cut 5 bases from V and 7 bases from J, with 14 bases between. This CDR3 contains 13 residues. The CDR3 region is CASSLAAMWTQYF. DNA for the CDR3: TGTGCCAGCAGTTTAGCGGCCATGTGGACCCAGTACTTC.

This clone came up a few times. The chain combines TRBV19 with TRBJ1-1, with a tentative D call TRBD1 (6 bases). The CDR3 is 15 residues long. Trimming took off 4 bases at V and 10 bases at J, with 22 bases between the two ends. CDR1 is LNHDA and CDR2 is SQIVND in the germline V gene (reference sequence). The CDR3, as DNA: TGTGCCAGTAGTACCCCAGACAGGACGCCGAGGGGAGCTTTCTTT. Encoded protein: CASSTPDRTPRGAFF.

Here the CDR3 DNA reads TGCGCCAGCAGCTTACAGGGTTTGAATAATCAGCCCCAGCATTTT. Its protein product is CASSLQGLNNQPQHF. The chain links TRBV5-1 to TRBJ1-5; TRBD1 is a possible D gene (6 bases). The CDR3 is 15 residues long. The germline V and J ends were trimmed by 2 bases and 4 bases, with 13 bases remaining between them. Germline CDR1 SGHRS, CDR2 YFSETQ.

The chain recombines TRBV2 with TRBJ2-2; 7 nucleotides match TRBD1. Germline V lookup: CDR1 SNHLY, CDR2 FYNNEI. The CDR3 loop spans 15 amino acids. The junction had 6 bases not matched to a gene; V was cut back by 1 base and J by 7 bases. The CDR3 region is CASSEVTGTIGELFF. Written as DNA, the CDR3 is TGTGCCAGCAGTGAAGTGACAGGGACCATCGGGGAGCTGTTTTTT.

The chain uses TRBV10-3 and TRBJ1-6; 8 bases are shared with TRBD1. J gave up 8 bases and V 6 bases, and 12 bases lay outside the gene matches. Germline CDR1 ENHRY, CDR2 SYGVKD. The CDR3 has 16 residues. This CDR3 is CAISPGPPGGHSPLHF. For the CDR3, the DNA is TGTGCCATCAGCCCCGGCCCCCCAGGGGGCCATTCACCCCTCCACTTT.

The chain has TRBV5-4 and TRBJ2-3; D is unresolved. The CDR3 is 17 residues long. Per germline, CDR1 SGHNT and CDR2 YYREEE (reference sequence). V was clipped by 1 base and J by 5 bases, with 20 bases between them. The CDR3 nucleotides are TGTGCCAGCAGCTTGCCCTCCACAGACGGTGAGAAAGATACGCAGTATTTT. It specifies CASSLPSTDGEKDTQYF.

CDR3 coding DNA: TGTGCCATCCGTAGCGGGAGGTCATCTGACGAGCAGTACTTC. It is translated as CAIRSGRSSDEQYF. The chain employs TRBV10-3 and TRBJ2-7; 10 bases align to TRBD2. CDR1 and CDR2 from the germline V gene are ENHRY and SYGVKD. The CDR3 consists of 14 residues. The V gene end was trimmed by 8 bases and the J gene end by 5 bases; junction bases not matched to a gene: 9.

The chain is built from TRBV5-6 and TRBJ1-2; 9 bases are shared with TRBD1. Trimming removed 3 bases from V and 3 bases from J; junction bases left unmatched: 0. The CDR3 totals 13 residues. Germline V lookup: CDR1 SGHDT, CDR2 YYEEEE. CDR3 sequence (DNA): TGTGCCAGCAGCTGGGACAGGGACTATGGCTACACCTTC. Translated, it gives CASSWDRDYGYTF.

The chain has TRBV29-1 and TRBJ2-3, with 8 positions matching TRBD2. This CDR3 contains 13 residues. Germline lookup yields CDR1 SQVTM and CDR2 ANQGSEA. V was pared by 6 bases and J by 4 bases, with 6 bases of the junction left unmatched. The CDR3 nucleotides read TGCAGCGTCACCGGGACTAGTGCAGATACGCAGTATTTT. This encodes CSVTGTSADTQYF.

This rearrangement joins TRBV4-1 to TRBJ2-7; 7 nucleotides line up with TRBD1. Germline V gene lookup returns CDR1 MGHRA and CDR2 YSYEKL. This CDR3 is 15 amino acids long. The junction had 8 bases not matched to a gene; V was cut back by 4 bases and J by 2 bases. The CDR3 DNA sequence: TGCGCCAGCAGCCCAGGGGGTCGGCGGACCTACGAGCAGTACTTC. Protein: CASSPGGRRTYEQYF.

V is TRBV7-8 and J is TRBJ1-5, with D perhaps TRBD1 (5 bases). Trimming shortened V by 4 bases and J by 2 bases, and 15 bases separated the two germline ends. This CDR3 has 16 amino acids. Germline V gene data show CDR1 as SGHVS and CDR2 as FQNEAQ. CDR3 amino acids: CASSSFQGGGNQPQHF. As DNA, the CDR3 is TGTGCCAGCAGCTCCTTCCAGGGAGGGGGCAATCAGCCCCAGCATTTT.

This clone was seen only once. The chain has TRBV7-9 and TRBJ1-2, with D maybe TRBD1 (5 bases). V shed 1 base and J shed 6 bases, with 9 bases lying between them. The CDR3 is 13 amino acids. The V gene's germline CDR1 is SEHNR and CDR2 FQNEAQ (reference sequence). The CDR3 sequence is CASSLERGDGYTF. The CDR3 DNA is TGTGCCAGCAGCTTAGAACGGGGGGATGGCTACACCTTC.

The chain is built from TRBV5-1 and TRBJ2-7, with 10 bases lining up with TRBD2. V shed 2 bases and J 4 bases; nucleotides not matched to a gene: 6. The germline CDR1 and CDR2 sequences are SGHRS and YFSETQ. The CDR3 has 15 amino acids. In DNA form, the CDR3 reads TGCGCCAGCAGCTTCTCTAGCGGGAGCGCGTACGAGCAGTACTTC. Its translation is CASSFSSGSAYEQYF.

The rearrangement links TRBV25-1 to TRBJ1-4; a weak D match, TRBD1 (5 bases). This CDR3 comprises 15 residues. Germline CDR1 is MGHDK and CDR2 is SYGVNS. The V end lost 3 bases, the J end lost 8 bases, and 16 bases lay between the germline ends. The CDR3 spells CASSDGGVGVEKLFF. The CDR3 DNA reads TGTGCCAGCAGTGATGGGGGGGTAGGGGTCGAAAAACTGTTTTTT.

Concerning this clone itself: Relative to the germline gene, one junction end is altered; a read error may explain this. This chain uses TRBV7-9 with TRBJ2-5; TRBD2 is a possible D gene (7 bases). The CDR3 sequence is 14 residues long. Germline V gene sequence: CDR1 SEHNR, CDR2 FQNEAQ (reference sequence). This CDR3 reads CSSSLGGGEETQYF. CDR3 coding DNA: TGTTCCAGCAGCTTAGGCGGGGGCGAGGAGACCCAGTACTTC.

This chain joins TRBV9 and TRBJ2-4; 7 nucleotides agree with TRBD1. V trimming: 4 bases; J trimming: 1 base; junction bases outside the gene matches: 17. The CDR3 runs to 19 residues. Germline values: CDR1 SGDLS, CDR2 YYNGEE. CDR3 nucleotides: TGTGCCAGCAGCCCGATCCGGGACAGCCACCGGGTTGCCAAAAACATTCAGTACTTC. It translates to CASSPIRDSHRVAKNIQYF.

The chain uses TRBV5-5 and TRBJ1-1; maybe TRBD1 (6 bases). Trimming pared 4 bases from V and 7 bases from J, leaving 17 bases between. This CDR3 is 14 amino acids long. CDR1 SGHKS and CDR2 YYEKEE come from the germline V gene (reference sequence). The CDR3 DNA is TGTGCCAGCAGCCGCGGATGGGGGCTTGATGAAGCTTTCTTT. This codes for CASSRGWGLDEAFF.

The chain combines TRBV7-8 with TRBJ2-1, with D hard to call. The CDR3 runs to 12 residues. V lost 1 base and J 6 bases, leaving 4 bases between the germline ends. The germline V gene has CDR1 SGHVS and CDR2 FQNEAQ. The CDR3 region is CASSLGSNEQFF. The CDR3 DNA is TGTGCCAGCAGCTTAGGCAGCAATGAGCAGTTCTTC. Complete variable domain (other parts from reference TRBV7-8 and TRBJ2-1): GAGVSQSPRYKVAKRGQDVALRCDPISGHVSLFWYQQALGQGPEFLTYFQNEAQLDKSGLPSDRFFAERPEGSVSTLKIQRTQQEDSAVYLCASSLGSNEQFFGPGTRLTVL.

The V gene is TRBV7-6, the J gene TRBJ1-4; TRBD1 matches 7 bases. The germline gives CDR1 SGHVS, CDR2 FNYEAQ. The junction had 6 bases not matched to a gene; V was cut back by 5 bases and J by 6 bases. The CDR3 is 14 amino acids. In nucleotides, the CDR3 is TGTGCCAGCAGCCTTAACAGGGGTCATGAAAAACTGTTTTTT. This translates into CASSLNRGHEKLFF.

This sequence joins TRBV2 and TRBJ2-7; 8 bases are shared with TRBD1. The CDR3 runs to 14 residues. In germline, CDR1 is SNHLY, CDR2 FYNNEI. J gave up 11 bases and V 2 bases, and 11 bases lay outside the gene matches. CDR3 sequence (DNA): TGTGCCAGCAGTGAACCCGGACAGGGCCCAGCTAAGTACTTC. It translates to CASSEPGQGPAKYF. Filled out from reference TRBV2 and TRBJ2-7, the complete variable domain reads EPEVTQTPSHQVTQMGQEVILRCVPISNHLYFYWYRQILGQKVEFLVSFYNNEISEKSEIFDDQFSVERPDGSNFTLKIRSTKLEDSAMYFCASSEPGQGPAKYFGPGTRLTVT.